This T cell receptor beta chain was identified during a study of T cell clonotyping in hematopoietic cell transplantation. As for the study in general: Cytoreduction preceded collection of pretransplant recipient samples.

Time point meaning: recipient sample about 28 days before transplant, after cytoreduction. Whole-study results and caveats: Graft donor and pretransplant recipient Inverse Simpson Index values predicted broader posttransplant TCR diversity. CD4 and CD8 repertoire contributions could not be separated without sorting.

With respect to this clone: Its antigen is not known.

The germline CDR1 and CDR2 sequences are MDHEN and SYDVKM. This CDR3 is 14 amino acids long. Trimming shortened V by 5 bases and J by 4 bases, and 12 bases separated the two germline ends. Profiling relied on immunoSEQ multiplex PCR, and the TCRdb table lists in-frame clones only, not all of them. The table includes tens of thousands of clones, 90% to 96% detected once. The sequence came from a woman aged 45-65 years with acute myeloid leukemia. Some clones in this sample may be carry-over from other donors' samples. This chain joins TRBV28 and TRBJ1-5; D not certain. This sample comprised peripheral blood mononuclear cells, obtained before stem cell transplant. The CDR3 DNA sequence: TGTGCCAGCAGTCCCCCGGCGGGTAATCAGCCCCAGCATTTT. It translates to CASSPPAGNQPQHF.